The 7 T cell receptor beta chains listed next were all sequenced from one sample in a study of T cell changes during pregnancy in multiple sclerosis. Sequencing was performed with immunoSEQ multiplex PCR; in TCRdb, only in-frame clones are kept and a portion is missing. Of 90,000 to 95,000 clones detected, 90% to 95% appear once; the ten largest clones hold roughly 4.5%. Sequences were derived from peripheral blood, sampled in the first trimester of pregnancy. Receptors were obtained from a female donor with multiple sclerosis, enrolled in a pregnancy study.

The CDR3 loop reads CATSRNQRAAETQYF. DNA of the CDR3: TGTGCCACCAGCAGGAATCAACGCGCGGCGGAGACCCAGTACTTC. The V gene is TRBV15, the J gene TRBJ2-5; D uncertain. This CDR3 is 15 amino acids long. V gave up 3 bases and J gave up 5 bases, with 16 bases separating them. CDR1 and CDR2 from the germline V gene are LNHNV and YYDKDF (reference sequence).

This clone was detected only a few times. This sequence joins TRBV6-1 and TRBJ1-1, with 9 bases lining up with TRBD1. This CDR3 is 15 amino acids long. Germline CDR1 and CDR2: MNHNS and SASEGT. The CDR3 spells CVAPRQGDWNTEAFF. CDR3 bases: TGTGTCGCGCCGAGACAGGGGGATTGGAACACTGAAGCTTTCTTT.

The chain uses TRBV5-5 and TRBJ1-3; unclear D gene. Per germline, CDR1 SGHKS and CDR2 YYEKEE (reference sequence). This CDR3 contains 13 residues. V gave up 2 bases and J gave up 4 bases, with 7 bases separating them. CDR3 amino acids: CASSFGAGNTIYF. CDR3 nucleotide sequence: TGTGCCAGCAGCTTCGGAGCGGGAAACACCATATATTTT.

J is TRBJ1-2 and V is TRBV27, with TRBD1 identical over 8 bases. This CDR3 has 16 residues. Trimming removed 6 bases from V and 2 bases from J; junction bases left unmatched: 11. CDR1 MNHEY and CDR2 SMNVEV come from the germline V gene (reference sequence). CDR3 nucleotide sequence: TGTGCCAGCAGCCGGGGACAGGTCTTCTCAAACTATGGCTACACCTTC. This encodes CASSRGQVFSNYGYTF.

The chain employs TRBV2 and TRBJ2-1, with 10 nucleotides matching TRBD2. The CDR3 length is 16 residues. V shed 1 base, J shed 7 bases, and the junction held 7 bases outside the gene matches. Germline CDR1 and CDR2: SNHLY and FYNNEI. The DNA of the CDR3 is TGTGCCAGCAGTGAAGTGGGTCTAGCGGGGGTTAATGAGCAGTTCTTC. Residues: CASSEVGLAGVNEQFF.

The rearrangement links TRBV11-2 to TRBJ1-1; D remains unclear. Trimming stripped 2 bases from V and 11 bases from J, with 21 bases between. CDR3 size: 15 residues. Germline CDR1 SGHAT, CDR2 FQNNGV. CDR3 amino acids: CASSLISPFPGEAFF. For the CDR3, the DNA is TGTGCCAGCAGCTTAATCTCCCCGTTCCCCGGTGAGGCTTTCTTT.

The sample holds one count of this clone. CDR3 amino acids: CASSPTGLETQYF. The CDR3 DNA follows: TGCGCCAGCAGCCCCACAGGGTTGGAGACCCAGTACTTC. This chain uses TRBV10-2 with TRBJ2-5, with a possible D match to TRBD1 (6 bases). The CDR3 totals 13 residues. Trimming took 6 bases from V and 5 from J, leaving 13 bases between them. The germline CDR1 and CDR2 sequences are WSHSY and SAAADI.